This T cell receptor beta chain derives from a study of shared clonotypes between healthy human individuals. V lost 7 bases, J lost 7 bases, and 19 bases lay in between. The CDR3 contains 15 residues. In germline, CDR1 is LNHDA, CDR2 SQIVND (reference sequence). The protocol was immunoSEQ multiplex PCR, while the TCRdb copy is restricted to in-frame clones and leaves out a portion. This table holds 2 million to 2.5 million clones, just under 95% found once. The clonotype was recovered from a man aged 18 to 29 in good health. Some clones in this sample may be carry-over from other donors' samples. The chain carries TRBV19 and TRBJ2-2, with D perhaps assigned TRBD1 or TRBD2 (6 bases each). Specimen: naive CD4+ T cells from PBMCs. The subset is: CD45RA+ positively selected. CDR3 in DNA: TGTGCCAGTACCCCCTCGCCGGGGGCGATCGGGGAGCTGTTTTTT. This sequence encodes CASTPSPGAIGELFF.